A selection of T cell receptor beta chains follows, all from one sample in a study of blood T cell repertoires in COVID-19. Data came from immunoSEQ multiplex PCR; TCRdb stores just in-frame clones and leaves some out. The sample yields approximately 150,000 clones, around nine tenths seen once. The sequenced sample was peripheral blood. These receptors came from a human donor in a cohort sampled during active COVID-19. Both conserved end residues are part of each CDR3. Fields, in order: clone size, J gene, V gene, D gene, CDR3 length, CDR3 DNA, CDR3 protein. The D gene is left open where the match is weak. Size tells how often a clone was seen (once, few, many) or the class of an expanded clone, and some rows leave it out.

NA | TRBJ2-2 | TRBV5-1 | TRBD1 | 15 | TGCGCCAGCAGCTTCCGGACAGGGGGCACCGGGGAGCTGTTTTTT | CASSFRTGGTGELFF
NA | TRBJ1-1 | TRBV7-3 | NA | 13 | TGTGCCAGCAGCTTATCAGTTACCACTGAAGCTTTCTTT | CASSLSVTTEAFF
NA | TRBJ2-1 | TRBV19 | TRBD2 | 14 | TGTGCCAGTAGTATAGTAGCGGGGTACAATGAGCAGTTCTTC | CASSIVAGYNEQFF
NA | TRBJ2-7 | TRBV6-1 | TRBD1 | 19 | TGTGCCAGCAGTGGACCCTTGCTTACAGGGGGGACTCGACGCTACGAGCAGTACTTC | CASSGPLLTGGTRRYEQYF
NA | TRBJ1-1 | TRBV5-4 | NA | 13 | TGTGCCAGCAGCTTGTTTACCGACTCCGAAGCTTTCTTT | CASSLFTDSEAFF
NA | TRBJ2-7 | TRBV30 | NA | 14 | TGTGCCTGGAGTGTACTGGCGGGACCTTACGAGCAGTACTTC | CAWSVLAGPYEQYF
NA | TRBJ2-7 | TRBV27 | NA | 15 | TGTGCCAGCAGTTTAAGTGGTGGGAGCCGGTACGAGCAGTACTTC | CASSLSGGSRYEQYF
NA | TRBJ2-7 | TRBV7-6 | NA | 14 | TGTGCCAGCAGCCGCACAGACAGTACCTACGAGCAGTACTTC | CASSRTDSTYEQYF
NA | TRBJ2-7 | TRBV5-5 | NA | 15 | TGTGCCAGCAGCTCCCGGGACACCTTTTCGAACGAGCAGTACTTC | CASSSRDTFSNEQYF
NA | TRBJ1-1 | TRBV5-8 | TRBD1 | 15 | TGTGCCAGCAGCTTTCGGTACAGGGGGCCCTCTGAAGCTTTCTTT | CASSFRYRGPSEAFF
NA | TRBJ2-7 | TRBV28 | NA | 14 | TGTGCCAGCAGGCTACAGGGTGGGTTGTACGAGCAGTACTTC | CASRLQGGLYEQYF
NA | TRBJ2-5 | TRBV6-6 | NA | 13 | TGTGCCAGCAGTTACCGAATCAGGGAGACCCAGTACTTC | CASSYRIRETQYF
NA | TRBJ1-1 | TRBV25-1 | NA | 10 | TGTGCCAGCAGCCGGGGAAAAGCTTTCTTT | CASSRGKAFF
NA | TRBJ1-1 | TRBV6-5 | NA | 13 | TGTGCCAGCAGAACCCCAGGCGACACTGAAGCTTTCTTT | CASRTPGDTEAFF
NA | TRBJ1-2 | TRBV6-6 | NA | 13 | TGTGCCAGCAGCTATCCTGGGGAGCATGGCTACACCTTC | CASSYPGEHGYTF
once | TRBJ2-2 | TRBV4-1 | NA | 18 | TGCGCCAGCAGCCCAACTCACCTCGGCGGGCCACACACCGGGGAGCTGTTTTTT | CASSPTHLGGPHTGELFF
NA | TRBJ2-3 | TRBV12-3/TRBV12-4 | NA | 11 | TGTGCCAGCAGCTCGGGAGATACGCAGTATTTT | CASSSGDTQYF
NA | TRBJ2-7 | TRBV11-2 | NA | 15 | TGTGCCAGCAGCTTATGGGGGGGCAGGGTCTACGAGCAGTACTTC | CASSLWGGRVYEQYF
NA | TRBJ2-3 | TRBV5-1 | NA | 13 | TGCGCCAGCAGCTTGGACAGGAGCGATACGCAGTATTTT | CASSLDRSDTQYF
NA | TRBJ2-7 | TRBV29-1 | NA | 13 | TGCAGCGTTCGCGGTGAAAGCCCCTACGAGCAGTACTTC | CSVRGESPYEQYF
NA | TRBJ2-2 | TRBV6-5 | TRBD1 | 15 | TGTGCCAGCACTAGGGGACAGGGGTTCACCGGGGAGCTGTTTTTT | CASTRGQGFTGELFF
NA | TRBJ1-1 | TRBV19 | TRBD1 | 11 | TGTGCCAGTATCGGACAGGGTAGAGCTTTCTTT | CASIGQGRAFF
NA | TRBJ2-3 | TRBV6-2/TRBV6-3 | TRBD2 | 15 | TGTGCCAGCAGCCCCCGGGACTACCACACAGATACGCAGTATTTT | CASSPRDYHTDTQYF
NA | TRBJ1-2 | TRBV7-9 | NA | 12 | TGTGCCAGCAGCTTAGTAGGGGCTGGCTACACCTTC | CASSLVGAGYTF
NA | TRBJ2-7 | TRBV10-3 | TRBD2 | 18 | TGTGCCATCAGTGGGGGTAGCGGGGGGAAACCCGGACCCTACGAGCAGTACTTC | CAISGGSGGKPGPYEQYF
NA | TRBJ2-7 | TRBV11-2 | TRBD2 | 16 | TGTGCCAGCAGCTGGGGACTAGCGGGGACCTCCTACGAGCAGTACTTC | CASSWGLAGTSYEQYF
NA | TRBJ2-7 | TRBV27 | TRBD2 | 17 | TGTGCCAGCAGTTTAAAGGCTAGCGGGGCCCTCTCCTACGAGCAGTACTTC | CASSLKASGALSYEQYF
NA | TRBJ2-1 | TRBV6-2/TRBV6-3 | NA | 16 | TGTGCCAGCAGCCCTCTTAGTTTTGGCTCCTACAATGAGCAGTTCTTC | CASSPLSFGSYNEQFF
NA | TRBJ1-1 | TRBV2 | NA | 14 | TGTGCCAGCAGTGAAGCGCTTCAGGGCACTGAAGCTTTCTTT | CASSEALQGTEAFF
NA | TRBJ2-7 | TRBV6-5 | NA | 12 | TGTGCCAGCAGACCCCCCCAGGGGGAGCAGTACTTC | CASRPPQGEQYF
NA | TRBJ2-7 | TRBV21-1 | NA | 14 | TGTGCCAGCAGCGCCCGGGACAGGGTCTACGAGCAGTACTTC | CASSARDRVYEQYF
NA | TRBJ1-1 | TRBV19 | NA | 13 | TGTGCCAGTAGTTGGGCAGGGGAGACTGAAGCTTTCTTT | CASSWAGETEAFF
NA | TRBJ1-2 | TRBV12-3/TRBV12-4 | TRBD1 | 13 | TGTGCCAGCAGGACACAGGGGGTGGTTGGCTACACCTTC | CASRTQGVVGYTF
few | TRBJ1-1 | TRBV13 | NA | 13 | TGTGCCAGCAGCTTAGGCTCCCGGACAGAAGCTTTCTTT | CASSLGSRTEAFF
NA | TRBJ2-3 | TRBV19 | NA | 17 | TGTGCCAGTAGTGATGTGTGGTTGCAGGGTTCAGGAGATACGCAGTATTTT | CASSDVWLQGSGDTQYF
NA | TRBJ2-1 | TRBV10-1 | TRBD2 | 16 | TGCGCCAGCAGTGAGTCCAGGCTAGCGGGAGGGTATGAGCAGTTCTTC | CASSESRLAGGYEQFF
once | TRBJ1-1 | TRBV7-9 | NA | 14 | TGTGCCAGCAGCTTACTGCGGAGGGACACTGAAGCTTTCTTT | CASSLLRRDTEAFF
NA | TRBJ2-5 | TRBV9 | NA | 13 | TGTGCCAGCGCAGGGCTCGGCGGAGAGACCCAGTACTTC | CASAGLGGETQYF
NA | TRBJ1-3 | TRBV28 | NA | 11 | TGTGCCAGCAGTTTAATGGGGGCACAGTATTTT | CASSLMGAQYF
few | TRBJ2-7 | TRBV4-2 | TRBD2 | 13 | TGTGCCAGCAGCCGCGGGAGCGGGTACGAGCAGTACTTC | CASSRGSGYEQYF
NA | TRBJ1-4 | TRBV7-9 | NA | 16 | TGTGCCAGCAGCCCAGGGGAGGGGGCAACTAATGAAAAACTGTTTTTT | CASSPGEGATNEKLFF
NA | TRBJ2-2 | TRBV27 | TRBD2 | 16 | TGTGCCAGCACCCGTATAGCGGGAGCACGCACCGGGGAGCTGTTTTTT | CASTRIAGARTGELFF
NA | TRBJ2-3 | TRBV9 | NA | 15 | TGTGCCAGCAGCGCAGCGGGGAGGGGGACAGATACGCAGTATTTT | CASSAAGRGTDTQYF
NA | TRBJ2-1 | TRBV7-9 | NA | 16 | TGTGCCAGCAGCGTTAACAGCCCGCTGGGCTACAATGAGCAGTTCTTC | CASSVNSPLGYNEQFF
NA | TRBJ2-3 | TRBV27 | TRBD2 | 18 | TGTGCCAGCAGTATCCTGACTAGCGGGGGGGCGGGTGCAGATACGCAGTATTTT | CASSILTSGGAGADTQYF
NA | TRBJ2-3 | TRBV19 | TRBD1 | 15 | TGTGCCAGTAGTTCCGGGACAGGCAGCACAGATACGCAGTATTTT | CASSSGTGSTDTQYF
NA | TRBJ2-7 | TRBV7-9 | NA | 16 | TGTGCCAGCAGCTTAGACGGAATCGCGGTGTCCTACGAGCAGTACTTC | CASSLDGIAVSYEQYF
NA | TRBJ2-7 | TRBV2 | TRBD1 | 13 | TGTGCCAATCATTGGACAGGAGCCTACGAGCAGTACTTC | CANHWTGAYEQYF
NA | TRBJ2-7 | TRBV29-1 | TRBD1 | 12 | TGCAGCGTCCCCGGGACAGGGGACGAGCAGTACTTC | CSVPGTGDEQYF
NA | TRBJ2-3 | TRBV30 | TRBD1 | 16 | TGTGCCTGCCACCTTGCCCAGGGGACAGGCGCAAATACGCAGTATTTT | CACHLAQGTGANTQYF
NA | TRBJ2-7 | TRBV5-1 | TRBD1 | 14 | TGCGCCAGCAGCTTGGCTGTGGGACAGTCCGAGCAGTACTTC | CASSLAVGQSEQYF
NA | TRBJ2-3 | TRBV9 | TRBD2 | 18 | TGTGCCAGCAGCGTTAATAGGGACGGGACTAGCGGGGTAGATACGCAGTATTTT | CASSVNRDGTSGVDTQYF
NA | TRBJ1-2 | TRBV7-8 | NA | 14 | TGTGCCAGCAGCCCTGACACGGCTAACTATGGCTACACCTTC | CASSPDTANYGYTF
once | TRBJ2-7 | TRBV30 | TRBD1 | 13 | TGTGCCTGGCAACCGGGACAGATCTACGAGCAGTACTTC | CAWQPGQIYEQYF
NA | TRBJ2-1 | TRBV27 | TRBD2 | 17 | TGTGCCAGCAGTTTGCCGGGGACGACGGGGGGGCAAAAGGAGCAGTTCTTC | CASSLPGTTGGQKEQFF